Each of the 18 T cell receptor beta chains below was sequenced from the same sample in a study of T-cell memory formation after mild COVID-19. MiXCR was run by TCRdb on the 5' RACE reads, yielding one entry per CDR3 protein. The sample consists of over 300,000 distinct CDR3 sequences, 20% to 25% of them appearing once. The specimen was PBMCs or a T cell subset sorted from them (not recorded which). These TCRs come from a man younger than 35 who had mild COVID-19 (a few samples of this study predate the infection). Cell type and time point are not known.

V gene TRBV6-2 or TRBV6-3 combines with J gene TRBJ2-7; 9 bases line up with TRBD1. The CDR3 consists of 17 residues. Germline assignment: CDR1 MNHEY and CDR2 SVGEGT. Losses at the gene ends were 3 bases for V and 3 bases for J; bases not matched to a gene: 12. The CDR3 region is CASSYRGQGRPGYEQYV. CDR3 DNA: TGTGCCAGCAGTTATCGCGGACAGGGGAGGCCAGGCTACGAGCAGTACGTC.

There are a few counts of this clonotype. V is TRBV5-1 and J is TRBJ1-5, with 11 bases aligning to TRBD1. Germline trimming cut 5 bases from V and 4 bases from J; bases unmatched to any gene: 8. Germline-derived CDR1 and CDR2 are SGHRS and YFSETQ. The CDR3 is 16 residues long. The CDR3 nucleotides read TGCGCCAGCAGTTCCGGGACAGGGGGATCAAATCAGCCCCAGCATTTT. Its translation is CASSSGTGGSNQPQHF.

The rearrangement joins TRBV10-3 to TRBJ2-7; D ambiguous. Per the germline V gene, CDR1 is ENHRY and CDR2 is SYGVKD. The CDR3 sequence is 12 residues long. Trimming removed 2 bases at V and 4 bases at J, with 6 bases between. The CDR3 DNA reads as TGTGCCATCAGTGAGGTCCTGTACGAGCAGTACTTC. It yields the protein CAISEVLYEQYF.

This clonotype came up a few times. The chain is built from TRBV12-3 or TRBV12-4 and TRBJ1-1, with D unclear. This CDR3 has 15 amino acids. Trimming removed 2 bases at V and 5 bases at J, with 15 bases between. The CDR3 sequence is CASSLQSGLRTEAFF. The CDR3 DNA follows: TGTGCCAGCAGTTTACAGTCCGGGCTTCGGACTGAAGCTTTCTTT.

The chain links TRBV5-1 to TRBJ1-1; D is perhaps TRBD1 (6 bases). V was shortened by 3 bases and J by 5 bases, with 20 bases between the two germline ends. Germline CDR1 SGHRS, CDR2 YFSETQ. CDR3 length equals 16 residues. The CDR3 DNA follows: TGCGCCAGCAGCTCGACTACAGGGCGAAAATCTACTGAAGCTTTCTTT. It is translated as CASSSTTGRKSTEAFF.

The V call is TRBV7-8, the J call TRBJ2-1, with TRBD2 identical over 15 bases. This CDR3 has 18 residues. Germline V CDR1 and CDR2: SGHVS, FQNEAQ. Trimming removed 0 bases from V and 3 bases from J; junction bases left unmatched: 3. CDR3: CASSLARTSGGDYNEQFF. CDR3 coding DNA: TGTGCCAGCAGCTTAGCACGGACTAGCGGGGGGGACTACAATGAGCAGTTCTTC.

With regard to this clonotype: The junction and the germline gene differ at one end; a read error may be behind it. The V gene is TRBV6-5, the J gene TRBJ2-5; D possibly corresponds to TRBD1 (5 bases). From germline, CDR1 is MNHEY and CDR2 SVGAGI. CDR3 size: 16 residues. The CDR3 bases are TGTGCCAGAAGTTACTCGAGTAGTCAGGGTTTGGAGACCCAGTACTTC. Protein: CARSYSSSQGLETQYF.

This clonotype appeared a few times. The chain is built from TRBV3-1 and TRBJ2-1, with D perhaps matching TRBD2 (7 bases). Germline lookup yields CDR1 LGHDT and CDR2 YNNKEL (reference sequence). The CDR3 contains 15 residues. V dropped 6 bases and J dropped 7 bases, with 19 bases sitting between them. CDR3 protein: CASRSNRGAGNEQFF. In DNA, the CDR3 is TGTGCCAGCAGGTCCAACCGGGGGGCGGGTAATGAGCAGTTCTTC.

This clonotype was recorded only once. The rearrangement uses TRBV19 and TRBJ1-1; TRBD1 might be the D (5 bases). Germline CDR1 is LNHDA and CDR2 is SQIVND (reference sequence). This CDR3 has 17 amino acids. V dropped 5 bases and J dropped 5 bases, with 24 bases sitting between them. CDR3 sequence: CASSPRERQFRGTEAFF. The CDR3 DNA reads TGTGCCAGTAGTCCTCGTGAACGACAGTTTCGAGGGACTGAAGCTTTCTTT.

V gene TRBV4-3 combines with J gene TRBJ2-4; no definite D call. Germline lookup yields CDR1 LGHNA and CDR2 YSLEER. This CDR3 comprises 13 residues. Between the trimmed V and J ends, which lost 1 base and 8 bases, there was a span of 9 bases. The CDR3 region is CASSQAGEDIQYF. CDR3 coding DNA: TGCGCCAGCAGCCAAGCGGGCGAAGACATTCAGTACTTC.

The V call is TRBV7-2, the J call TRBJ2-5, with 14 bases aligning to TRBD2. V lost 4 bases, J lost 7 bases, and 8 bases stayed unmatched. The CDR3 length is 16 residues. Germline V gene sequence: CDR1 SGHTA, CDR2 FQGNSA. The CDR3 protein is CASSSLTSGGAVTQYF. The CDR3 DNA follows: TGTGCCAGCAGCTCCCTGACTAGCGGGGGGGCCGTGACCCAGTACTTC.

The chain carries TRBV11-2 and TRBJ2-5, with a possible D match to TRBD2 (7 bases). Germline V CDR1 and CDR2: SGHAT, FQNNGV. There are 15 residues in the CDR3. Trimming cost V 1 base and J 4 bases, with 13 bases left between them. CDR3 bases: TGTGCCAGCAGCTTAGCTGCGGGGGCGGGAGAGACCCAGTACTTC. Its protein product is CASSLAAGAGETQYF.

The rearrangement links TRBV12-3 or TRBV12-4 to TRBJ2-1; no firm D call. The CDR3 runs to 15 residues. V gave up 6 bases and J gave up 8 bases, with 20 bases separating them. The CDR3, as DNA: TGTGCCAGCAGCCCCCGGGCGGAGAGTATCGATGAGCAGTTCTTC. Translated: CASSPRAESIDEQFF.

In its sample, this clonotype was seen a few times. The V call is TRBV18, the J call TRBJ2-5; 9 positions agree with TRBD1. Germline values: CDR1 KGHSH, CDR2 LQKENI. This CDR3 spans 14 amino acids. With 4 bases clipped from V and 3 bases from J, the junction kept 3 bases outside the gene matches. The CDR3 here is CASSRDRAEETQYF. The CDR3 nucleotides read TGTGCCAGCTCACGGGACAGGGCGGAAGAGACCCAGTACTTC.

The chain combines TRBV7-2 with TRBJ1-6; TRBD1 matches at 9 bases. Germline trimming cut 0 bases from V and 13 bases from J; bases unmatched to any gene: 4. The CDR3 is made up of 14 amino acids. Germline values: CDR1 SGHTA, CDR2 FQGNSA. The CDR3 nucleotides read TGTGCCAGCAGCTTAGCTGCTGACAGGGGGCCCCTCCACTTT. This codes for CASSLAADRGPLHF.

V usage is TRBV7-9 and J usage is TRBJ2-1; D may match TRBD1 or TRBD2 (5 bases each). This CDR3 has 18 residues. V lost 6 bases to trimming and J lost 0 bases, with 21 bases between them. Germline lookup yields CDR1 SEHNR and CDR2 FQNEAQ (reference sequence). The CDR3 DNA reads TGTGCCAGCAGACTGCTGGGGGTGCAGGCCTCCTCCTACAATGAGCAGTTCTTC. This translates into CASRLLGVQASSYNEQFF.

This clonotype was detected ten times or more. The genes are TRBV2 and TRBJ1-5, with D possibly TRBD1 on 5 matching bases. The CDR3 runs 15 residues. V lost 1 base to trimming and J lost 8 bases, with 15 bases between them. Germline CDR1 reads SNHLY; CDR2 reads FYNNEI. In DNA, the CDR3 is TGTGCCAGCAGTGAAGGCGGGTGGGGCGCGGAGCCCCAGCATTTT. It yields the protein CASSEGGWGAEPQHF.

The chain carries TRBV30 and TRBJ1-1; TRBD1 aligns across 9 bases. From germline, CDR1 is GTSNPN and CDR2 SVGIG (reference sequence). The CDR3 spans 14 residues. V trimming: 5 bases; J trimming: 1 base; junction bases outside the gene matches: 5. The CDR3: CAWGTGIKNTEAFF. The DNA for the CDR3 is TGTGCCTGGGGGACAGGGATAAAGAACACTGAAGCTTTCTTT.